Listed below are T cell receptor beta chains from one sample, sequenced in a study of PD-1 blockade in mismatch repair-deficient tumors. The assay was immunoSEQ multiplex PCR, and TCRdb's table has in-frame clones only and misses some. The sample records some 19,000 clones, approximately 80% being singletons. The material sequenced was PBMCs, taken 52 weeks after starting pembrolizumab. All receptors derive from an adult with mismatch repair-deficient cancer. CDR3s include the opening cysteine and the closing phenylalanine or tryptophan. The D gene is left open where the match is weak. Clone size, where shown, is once, few, many, or a class for clones that have expanded.

j_call,clone_size,v_call,d_call,cdr3_nt,cdr3_aa
TRBJ2-2,few,TRBV13,TRBD2,TGTGCCAGCAGCTTAGGCTTGGGACTAGCGTCGGCCGGGGAGCTGTTTTTT,CASSLGLGLASAGELFF
TRBJ2-1,.,TRBV4-2,TRBD2,TGTGCCAGCAGCCAACCCCCGGCGGTAGCGGGAGCCCCCTACAATGAGCAGTTCTTC,CASSQPPAVAGAPYNEQFF
TRBJ1-2,.,TRBV11-2,.,TGTGCCAGCAGCTTAGAGAGGGGGACTATGGGCTACACCTTC,CASSLERGTMGYTF
TRBJ2-3,.,TRBV29-1,TRBD1,TGCAGCGTTGGGGGGACAGGACGGGCAGATACGCAGTATTTT,CSVGGTGRADTQYF
TRBJ2-7,.,TRBV7-8,TRBD2,TGTGCCAGCAGCTCCGGGACTAGCGGGACCCCTTACTTC,CASSSGTSGTPYF
TRBJ2-7,once,TRBV4-1,.,TGCGCCAGCAGCCAAGATGCCTGGACAGTGGAAGGCGAACAGTACTTC,CASSQDAWTVEGEQYF
TRBJ2-2,.,TRBV7-3,.,TGTGCCAGCAGCTTGGGATGGGGCGCCGGGGAGCTGTTTTTT,CASSLGWGAGELFF
TRBJ2-1,.,TRBV5-1,.,TGCGCCAGCAGCGCCTCCGGGTCCAGGGATGAGCAGTTCTTC,CASSASGSRDEQFF
TRBJ2-7,.,TRBV11-2,TRBD2,TGTGCCAGCAGCTTAGAGGGACTAGCGGGAAGGGGCGAGCAGTACTTC,CASSLEGLAGRGEQYF
TRBJ1-1,.,TRBV10-3,TRBD1,TGTGCCATCAGAGAGTCACAGGGGGTGGCTTTCTTT,CAIRESQGVAFF
TRBJ2-1,.,TRBV29-1,.,TGCAGCGTTGGAGACCAATACAATGAGCAGTTCTTC,CSVGDQYNEQFF
TRBJ1-2,.,TRBV28,.,TGTGCCAGCAGTTTTGCGGGGGGCCTATGGCTGGGGACCTTC,CASSFAGGLWLGTF
TRBJ2-1,.,TRBV28,.,TGTGCCAGCAGTTTTCTTCCCGGGAACAATGAGCAGTTCTTC,CASSFLPGNNEQFF
TRBJ1-1,.,TRBV7-9,.,TGTGCCAGCAGCTCCGGAAGGGGCACTGAAGCTTTCTTT,CASSSGRGTEAFF
TRBJ1-6,.,TRBV28,.,TGTGCCAGCAGTTTACGGACATACTATAATTCACCCCTCCACTTT,CASSLRTYYNSPLHF
TRBJ1-5,.,TRBV27,.,TGTGCCAGCAGTTCCGGGGGGGACAATCAGCCCCAGCATTTT,CASSSGGDNQPQHF
TRBJ1-1,.,TRBV2,.,TGTGCCAGCAGTGAACGGCAGGGCCGGAACACTGAAGCTTTCTTT,CASSERQGRNTEAFF
TRBJ2-1,once,TRBV15,TRBD1,TGTGCCACCAGCATGGGGACAGGGGAATCGAATGAGCAGTTCTTC,CATSMGTGESNEQFF
TRBJ1-1,few,TRBV7-9,TRBD1,TGTGCCAGCAGCTGGGGACAGGCAAACACTGAAGCTTTCTTT,CASSWGQANTEAFF
TRBJ2-3,once,TRBV28,TRBD2,TGTGCCAGCACCGTAGCGGGAGGCACAGATACGCAGTATTTT,CASTVAGGTDTQYF
TRBJ2-3,.,TRBV18,.,TGTGCCAGCTCACCAAGCGGCTTAACAGATACGCAGTATTTT,CASSPSGLTDTQYF
TRBJ1-5,.,TRBV27,.,TGTGCCAGCAGTTTTTGGGCAGACGGCGGCAATCAGCCCCAGCATTTT,CASSFWADGGNQPQHF
TRBJ2-7,.,TRBV27,TRBD2,TGTGCCAGCAGCAACCCGGGACTAGGACTCTACGAGCAGTACTTC,CASSNPGLGLYEQYF
TRBJ1-1,.,TRBV27,.,TGTGCCAGCAGTTTAATTCCGGGGTTGAACACTGAAGCTTTCTTT,CASSLIPGLNTEAFF
TRBJ1-2,.,TRBV9,.,TGTGCCAGCAGCTTAACAGGGTTCGGCTACACCTTC,CASSLTGFGYTF
TRBJ2-1,once,TRBV15,.,TGTGCCACCAGCAGAGATCTGAGCGGAATTTACAATGAGCAGTTCTTC,CATSRDLSGIYNEQFF
TRBJ2-1,.,TRBV30,TRBD2,TGTGCCTGGACCCCCGCCGGGACTAGCGGGAGAGGTGAGCAGTTCTTC,CAWTPAGTSGRGEQFF
TRBJ1-2,.,TRBV5-4,.,TGTGCCAGCAGCCCGGCGGGGGGAGGTAAAAGCGACTACACCTTC,CASSPAGGGKSDYTF
TRBJ1-5,.,TRBV6-6,.,TGTGCCAGCAGGGACTACTCCCCCAATCAGCCCCAGCATTTT,CASRDYSPNQPQHF
TRBJ2-7,.,TRBV21-1,.,TGTGCCAGCAGCAAAGAGGTGAGACAGGGTCTCTACGAGCAGTACTTC,CASSKEVRQGLYEQYF
TRBJ2-5,.,TRBV19,.,TGTGCCAGTAGTGGAGGGAAGCGTGAGACCCAGTACTTC,CASSGGKRETQYF
TRBJ1-5,.,TRBV30,TRBD1,TGTGCCTGGAGTGGTCAGGGGGGACAGCCCCAGCATTTT,CAWSGQGGQPQHF
TRBJ1-4,.,TRBV2,.,TGTGCCAGCAGTCAAGGGGGGACACTTTCCGAAAAACTGTTTTTT,CASSQGGTLSEKLFF
TRBJ2-3,.,TRBV9,TRBD1,TGTGCCAGCAGCGTAGGGCAACAGGGGTTGACAGATACGCAGTATTTT,CASSVGQQGLTDTQYF
TRBJ2-1,.,TRBV5-1,TRBD2,TGCGCCAGCAGCATTGGTAGCGGGAGAGAAGAGCAGTTCTTC,CASSIGSGREEQFF
TRBJ2-7,few,TRBV6-1,TRBD2,TGTGCCAGCAGGTGGGCTAGCGGGCTCGAGCAGTACTTC,CASRWASGLEQYF
TRBJ2-7,.,TRBV10-2,TRBD2,TGCGCCAGCAGCTGGGGACTAGCGGGAGGACGGGAGCAGTACTTC,CASSWGLAGGREQYF
TRBJ2-2,.,TRBV10-2,TRBD2,TGCGCCAGCAGTGAGTCGCCCCTAGCGGGATGGATCAACACCGGGGAGCTGTTTTTT,CASSESPLAGWINTGELFF
TRBJ1-5,.,TRBV19,.,TGTGCCAGTAGTATATCCGGAGATAGCAATCAGCCCCAGCATTTT,CASSISGDSNQPQHF
TRBJ2-4,.,TRBV7-8,.,TGTGCCAGCAGCTCACGGCTAGGGGCAGGGGTGGGTGACATTCAGTACTTC,CASSSRLGAGVGDIQYF
TRBJ2-7,.,TRBV18,TRBD1,TGTGCCAGCTCACCACGACAGGGGCCTACCTACGAGCAGTACTTC,CASSPRQGPTYEQYF